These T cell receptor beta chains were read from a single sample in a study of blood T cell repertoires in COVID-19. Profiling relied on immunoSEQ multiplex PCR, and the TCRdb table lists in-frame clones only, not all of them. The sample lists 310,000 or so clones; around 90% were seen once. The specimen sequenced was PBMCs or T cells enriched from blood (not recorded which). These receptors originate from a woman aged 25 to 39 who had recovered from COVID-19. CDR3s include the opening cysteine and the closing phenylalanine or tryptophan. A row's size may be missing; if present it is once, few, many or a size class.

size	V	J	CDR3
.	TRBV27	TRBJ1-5	CASRAGGQPQHF
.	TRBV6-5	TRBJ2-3	CASSTIAGGTDTQYF
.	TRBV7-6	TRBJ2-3	CASSLREGLADTQYF
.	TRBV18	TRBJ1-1	CASSPAGLNTEAFF
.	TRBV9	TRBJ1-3	CASSVDVGETGNTIYF
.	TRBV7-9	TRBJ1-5	CASSTRDQPQHF
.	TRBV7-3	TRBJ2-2	CASRAGTGTHGELFF
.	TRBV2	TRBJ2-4	CASSLDINIQYF
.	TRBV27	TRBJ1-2	CASSYNQANYGYTF
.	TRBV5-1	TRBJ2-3	CASSFGLAGGGSSTDTQYF
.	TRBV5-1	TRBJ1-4	CASSLVGAFGEKLFF
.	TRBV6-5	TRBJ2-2	CASRDTNTGELFF
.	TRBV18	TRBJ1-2	CASSLDSNYGYTF
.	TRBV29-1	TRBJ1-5	CSVSGSDQPQHF
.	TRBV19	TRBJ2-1	CASSILILAGGYNEQFF
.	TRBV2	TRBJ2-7	CASSGDRGGSLGYEQYF
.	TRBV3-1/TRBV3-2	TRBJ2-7	CASSPSRQHYEQYF
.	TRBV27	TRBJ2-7	CASSLSGSEQYF
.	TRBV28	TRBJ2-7	CASSIWGQGARSYEQYF
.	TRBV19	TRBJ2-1	CASSIEGGRSYNEQFF
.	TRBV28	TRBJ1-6	CASLYRQSSYNSPLHF
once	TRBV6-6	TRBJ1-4	CASRTQTVKLFF
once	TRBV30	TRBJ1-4	CACGGATNEKLFF
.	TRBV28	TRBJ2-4	CASSVRVGAKNIQYF
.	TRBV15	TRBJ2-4	CATSRDLMQGLAKNIQYF
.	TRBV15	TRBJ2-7	CATSRERMSSYEQYF
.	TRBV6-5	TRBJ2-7	CASRLRESGFSEQYF
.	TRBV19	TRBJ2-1	CASSIVGGLSYNEQFF
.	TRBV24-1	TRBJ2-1	CATSDFGTTYNEQFF
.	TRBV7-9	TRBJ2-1	CASSLAPGLSTEQFF
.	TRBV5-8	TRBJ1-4	CASSFQGTEIEKLFF
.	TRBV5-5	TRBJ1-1	CASSLGRVTEAFF
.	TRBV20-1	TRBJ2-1	CSASPPGRGNEQFF
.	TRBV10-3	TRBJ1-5	CAISELGQGTNQPQHF
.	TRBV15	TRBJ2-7	CATSEGGQGYEQYF
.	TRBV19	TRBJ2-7	CASRASGRRTYEQYF
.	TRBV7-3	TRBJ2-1	CASSPISGGYNEQFF
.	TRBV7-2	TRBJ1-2	CASSAPGQGNYGYTF
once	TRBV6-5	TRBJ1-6	CASRPGGLRNSPLHF
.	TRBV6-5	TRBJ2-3	CASSRGLTDTQYF
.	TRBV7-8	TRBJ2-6	CASSLAIPQGPGANVLTF
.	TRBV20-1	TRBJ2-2	CSASGPSGKAGELFF
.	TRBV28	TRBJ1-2	CAIEIGYGYTF
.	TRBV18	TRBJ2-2	CASSPGTGSPGELFF
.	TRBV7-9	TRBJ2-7	CASSLDLYEQYF
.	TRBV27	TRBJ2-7	CASSLKVGLSYEQYF
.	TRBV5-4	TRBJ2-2	CASSSQGAGELFF
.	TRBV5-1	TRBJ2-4	CASSLMGLAKNIQYF
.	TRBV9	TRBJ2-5	CASSGSGGDRKETQYF
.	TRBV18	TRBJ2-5	CASSPPTGRNQETQYF
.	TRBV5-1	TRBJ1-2	CASSLRPLRDRGNGYTF
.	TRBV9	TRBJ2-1	CASSPGGLAGSEQFF
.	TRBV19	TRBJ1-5	CASSITRGDQPQHF
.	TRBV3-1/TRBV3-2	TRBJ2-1	CASSQLARTSGDYNEQFF
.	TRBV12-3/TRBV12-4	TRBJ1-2	CAILGQGTGYTF